This TCR beta chain was captured in a study of CD8 T cells in Susac syndrome. Study background: Active disease was present in over 5 of the sequenced Susac syndrome patients, whereas fewer than 10 of them were in remission.

Worth noting for this clonotype: The antigen is undetermined.

Recently defined diagnostic criteria for definite or probable disease were fulfilled by Susac syndrome patients. Reverse transcription of roughly 0.5 to 1 ug RNA was performed with random hexamers. Via MiXCR, TCRdb re-called the immunoSEQ multiplex PCR reads, giving one row per CDR3 protein. The sample has 74,000 or so distinct CDR3 sequences; around 93% are singletons. Study outcomes and limitations: The authors found no clonal expansion in Susac syndrome CD4+ T cell repertoires.

Sequenced input: CD4+ T cells from PBMCs. The clonotype comes from a human donor with Susac syndrome.

As DNA, the CDR3 is TGTGCCAGCACCTCAAGGACTAGCGGGAATTACAATGAGCAGTTCTTC. Amino acids: CASTSRTSGNYNEQFF. The V call is TRBV28, the J call TRBJ2-1, with 12 bases aligning to TRBD2. Germline CDR1 is MDHEN and CDR2 is SYDVKM. This CDR3 has 16 amino acids. After removal of 7 bases from V and 4 bases from J, the junction contained 8 bases not matched to a gene.